What follows is one T cell receptor beta chain and its context. This sample is drawn from a study of blood T cell repertoires in COVID-19. The assay was immunoSEQ multiplex PCR, and TCRdb's table has in-frame clones only and misses some. This sample yields 130,000 to 150,000 clones, of which around 82% are seen a single time; 5.5% belongs to the top ten. After removal of 0 bases from V and 10 bases from J, the junction contained 11 bases not matched to a gene. The CDR3 spans 17 residues. Germline loops: CDR1 SGHTA, CDR2 FQGNSA. This sequence was found in a man aged 40-55 years with acute COVID-19. The source material was PBMCs or T cells enriched from blood (not recorded which). V and J are TRBV7-2 and TRBJ1-6, with TRBD1 identical over 8 bases. As DNA, the CDR3 is TGTGCCAGCAGCTTAGCGGAGAGGAACAGGGGGAACTCACCCCTCCACTTT. It is translated as CASSLAERNRGNSPLHF. Based on the CDR3 plus reference TRBV7-2 and TRBJ1-6, the full variable domain is GAGVSQSPSNKVTEKGKDVELRCDPISGHTALYWYRQSLGQGLEFLIYFQGNSAPDKSGLPSDRFSAERTGGSVSTLTIQRTQQEDSAVYLCASSLAERNRGNSPLHFGNGTRLTVT.